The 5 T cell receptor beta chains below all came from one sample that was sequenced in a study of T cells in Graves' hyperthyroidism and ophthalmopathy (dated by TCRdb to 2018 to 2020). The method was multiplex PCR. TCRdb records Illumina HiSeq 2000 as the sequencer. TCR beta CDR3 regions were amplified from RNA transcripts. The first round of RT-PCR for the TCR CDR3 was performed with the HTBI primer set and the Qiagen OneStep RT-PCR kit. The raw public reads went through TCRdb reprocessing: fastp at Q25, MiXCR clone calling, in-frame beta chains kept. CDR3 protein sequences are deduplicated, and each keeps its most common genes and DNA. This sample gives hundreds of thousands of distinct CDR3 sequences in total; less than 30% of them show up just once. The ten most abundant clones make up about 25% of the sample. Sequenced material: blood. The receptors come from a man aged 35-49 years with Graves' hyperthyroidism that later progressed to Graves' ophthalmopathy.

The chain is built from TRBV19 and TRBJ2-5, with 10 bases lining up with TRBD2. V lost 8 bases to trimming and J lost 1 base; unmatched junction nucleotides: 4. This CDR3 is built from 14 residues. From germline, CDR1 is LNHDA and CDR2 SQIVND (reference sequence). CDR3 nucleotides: TGTGCCAGTGCCTGGACTAGCGGCCAAGAGACCCAGTACTTC. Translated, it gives CASAWTSGQETQYF.

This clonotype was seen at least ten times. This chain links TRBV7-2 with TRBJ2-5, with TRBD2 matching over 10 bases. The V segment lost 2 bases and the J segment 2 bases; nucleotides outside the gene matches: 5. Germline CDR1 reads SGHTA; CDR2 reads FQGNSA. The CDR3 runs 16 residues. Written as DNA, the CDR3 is TGTGCCAGCAGCTTACTGGCTAGCGGGGGTCAAGAGACCCAGTACTTC. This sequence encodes CASSLLASGGQETQYF. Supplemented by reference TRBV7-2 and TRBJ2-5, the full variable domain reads GAGVSQSPSNKVTEKGKDVELRCDPISGHTALYWYRQSLGQGLEFLIYFQGNSAPDKSGLPSDRFSAERTGGSVSTLTIQRTQQEDSAVYLCASSLLASGGQETQYFGPGTRLLVL.

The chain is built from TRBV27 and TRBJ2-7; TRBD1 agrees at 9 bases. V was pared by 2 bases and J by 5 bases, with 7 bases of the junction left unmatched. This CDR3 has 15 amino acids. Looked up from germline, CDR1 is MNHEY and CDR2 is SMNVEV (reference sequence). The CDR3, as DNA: TGTGCCAGCAGTTTAATCGGGGACAGGGCCCACGAGCAGTACTTC. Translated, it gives CASSLIGDRAHEQYF.

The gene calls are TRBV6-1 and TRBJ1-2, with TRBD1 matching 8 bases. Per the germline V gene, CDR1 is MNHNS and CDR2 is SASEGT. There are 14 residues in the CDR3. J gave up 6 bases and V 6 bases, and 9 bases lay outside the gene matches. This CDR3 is CASRISGGADGYTF. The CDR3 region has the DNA TGTGCCAGCAGGATATCAGGGGGCGCGGATGGCTACACCTTC.

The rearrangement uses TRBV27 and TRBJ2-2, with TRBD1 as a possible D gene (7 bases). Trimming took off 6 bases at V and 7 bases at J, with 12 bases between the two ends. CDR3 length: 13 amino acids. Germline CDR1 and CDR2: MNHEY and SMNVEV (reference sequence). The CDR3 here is CASRRRGVGELFF. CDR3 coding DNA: TGTGCCAGCAGGCGCAGGGGGGTCGGGGAGCTGTTTTTT.